The rows below give T cell receptor beta chains drawn from one sample of a study of control samples from healthy donors and cancer patients. Only in-frame clones appear in the TCRdb table, and some are missing; sequencing was by immunoSEQ multiplex PCR. The data contain tens of thousands of clones, 85% of them singletons. The sample consisted of blood. The source of these receptors is a man aged 35 to 55 in good health. CDR3s include the opening cysteine and the closing phenylalanine or tryptophan. D genes are given only for firm matches. Rows may omit the clone size; those that give it use once, few, many or a size class.

d_call | clone_size | j_call | v_call | cdr3_length | cdr3_aa | cdr3_nt
TRBD1 | . | TRBJ2-2 | TRBV2 | 15 | CASSARTGDTGELFF | TGTGCCAGCAGTGCCCGGACAGGGGACACCGGGGAGCTGTTTTTT
. | once | TRBJ1-3 | TRBV7-2 | 16 | CASSPQPTVSGNTIYF | TGTGCCAGCAGCCCCCAGCCGACAGTCTCTGGAAACACCATATATTTT
. | . | TRBJ2-3 | TRBV24-1 | 18 | CATSGTRGRPTGTDTQYF | TGTGCCACCAGTGGGACCAGGGGGAGGCCGACCGGGACAGATACGCAGTATTTT
. | . | TRBJ1-6 | TRBV11-3 | 12 | CASSVGDSPLHF | TGTGCCAGCAGCGTCGGGGATTCACCCCTCCACTTT
. | . | TRBJ2-2 | TRBV6-5 | 15 | CASNLVGGEAGELFF | TGTGCCAGCAACTTAGTGGGTGGGGAAGCCGGGGAGCTGTTTTTT
. | . | TRBJ2-7 | TRBV5-1 | 14 | CASNPGQAVYEQYF | TGCGCCAGCAACCCGGGACAAGCCGTATACGAGCAGTACTTC
. | few | TRBJ1-3 | TRBV30 | 12 | CAWTNSGNTIYF | TGTGCCTGGACTAACTCTGGAAACACCATATATTTT
. | once | TRBJ1-1 | TRBV12-5 | 14 | CASGLPNQGTEAFF | TGTGCTAGTGGTTTACCAAACCAGGGCACTGAAGCTTTCTTT
. | . | TRBJ2-1 | TRBV11-3 | 16 | CASSLSGSRAYNEQFF | TGTGCCAGCAGCTTAAGCGGTAGCAGGGCCTACAATGAGCAGTTCTTC
. | . | TRBJ1-2 | TRBV12-3/TRBV12-4 | 12 | CASSPGSRGYTF | TGTGCCAGCAGTCCTGGGTCCCGGGGCTACACCTTC
TRBD1 | . | TRBJ1-5 | TRBV7-2 | 16 | CASSLTGQGSNQPQHF | TGTGCCAGCAGCTTAACGGGACAGGGAAGCAATCAGCCCCAGCATTTT
. | . | TRBJ1-5 | TRBV10-3 | 15 | CAISESKAGNQPQHF | TGTGCCATCAGTGAGTCGAAGGCAGGTAATCAGCCCCAGCATTTT
TRBD1 | . | TRBJ2-7 | TRBV7-2 | 15 | CASSAKTGIPYEQYF | TGTGCCAGCAGCGCTAAGACAGGGATTCCCTACGAGCAGTACTTC
TRBD1 | . | TRBJ1-5 | TRBV5-1 | 15 | CASSWTGGEGQPQHF | TGCGCCAGCAGCTGGACAGGGGGAGAGGGTCAGCCCCAGCATTTT
. | . | TRBJ2-3 | TRBV4-1 | 17 | CASSQPPTRAGSDTQYF | TGCGCCAGCAGCCAACCCCCAACTCGGGCCGGGTCGGATACGCAGTATTTT
. | . | TRBJ2-3 | TRBV18 | 15 | CASSWAQGPADTQYF | TGTGCCAGCTCTTGGGCTCAGGGGCCGGCAGATACGCAGTATTTT
TRBD2 | . | TRBJ2-1 | TRBV7-2 | 16 | CASSLGPSGGANEQFF | TGTGCCAGCAGCTTAGGCCCTAGCGGGGGGGCCAATGAGCAGTTCTTC
TRBD1 | . | TRBJ1-2 | TRBV24-1 | 13 | CATSRTGNYGYTF | TGTGCCACCAGTCGGACAGGGAACTATGGCTACACCTTC
TRBD2 | . | TRBJ2-7 | TRBV5-1 | 18 | CASSWTMSSGGVSYEQYF | TGCGCCAGCAGCTGGACTATGTCTAGCGGGGGGGTCTCCTACGAGCAGTACTTC
TRBD1 | . | TRBJ1-6 | TRBV25-1 | 18 | CASSKIAGTDNYNSPLHF | TGTGCCAGCAGTAAAATCGCGGGGACAGACAACTATAATTCACCCCTCCACTTT
. | . | TRBJ1-2 | TRBV5-6 | 12 | CASSLGLYGYTF | TGTGCCAGCAGCTTGGGGCTCTATGGCTACACCTTC
. | . | TRBJ2-2 | TRBV9 | 13 | CASSRQDTGELFF | TGTGCCAGCAGTAGACAGGACACCGGGGAGCTGTTTTTT
. | . | TRBJ2-1 | TRBV10-3 | 14 | CAISARDRRNEQFF | TGTGCCATCAGTGCGCGAGACAGACGCAATGAGCAGTTCTTC
. | . | TRBJ2-7 | TRBV7-9 | 14 | CASSLDTDRGEQYF | TGTGCCAGCAGCTTAGATACCGATAGAGGCGAGCAGTACTTC
TRBD1 | . | TRBJ2-7 | TRBV28 | 14 | CASSFAGGRYEQYF | TGTGCCAGCAGCTTCGCAGGGGGCAGATACGAGCAGTACTTC
. | once | TRBJ2-1 | TRBV18 | 16 | CASSPLGGLLSDEQFF | TGTGCCAGCTCACCGCTAGGGGGACTCCTCTCGGATGAGCAGTTCTTC
TRBD1 | . | TRBJ2-7 | TRBV7-8 | 14 | CASSSRGSRYEQYF | TGTGCCAGCAGCTCCAGGGGGAGTCGGTACGAGCAGTACTTC
TRBD1 | once | TRBJ2-2 | TRBV2 | 15 | CASRAGTGHTGELFF | TGTGCCAGCAGGGCTGGGACAGGGCACACCGGGGAGCTGTTTTTT
. | . | TRBJ1-5 | TRBV19 | 15 | CASSMSGADNQPQHF | TGTGCCAGTAGTATGTCGGGGGCAGATAATCAGCCCCAGCATTTT
. | . | TRBJ2-1 | TRBV4-1 | 18 | CASSRELPGPSSYNEQFF | TGCGCCAGCAGCCGAGAGCTCCCGGGACCCAGCTCCTACAATGAGCAGTTCTTC
. | once | TRBJ1-2 | TRBV7-9 | 15 | CASSLSLARGYGYTF | TGTGCCAGCAGCTTAAGTTTGGCCAGGGGATATGGCTACACCTTC
. | . | TRBJ1-1 | TRBV12-3/TRBV12-4 | 11 | CASSIGTEAFF | TGTGCCAGCAGTATAGGCACTGAAGCTTTCTTT
. | few | TRBJ1-5 | TRBV5-1 | 16 | CASSLDGGGGNQPQHF | TGCGCCAGCAGCTTGGACGGGGGAGGGGGCAATCAGCCCCAGCATTTT
. | . | TRBJ1-2 | TRBV28 | 15 | CASSLITGIAFGYTF | TGTGCCAGCAGTTTAATCACAGGGATTGCCTTTGGCTACACCTTC
. | . | TRBJ2-1 | TRBV29-1 | 14 | CSVDRVGSYNEQFF | TGCAGCGTTGACAGGGTTGGTAGCTACAATGAGCAGTTCTTC
. | . | TRBJ1-2 | TRBV9 | 14 | CASSDGGGGYGYTF | TGTGCCAGCAGCGACGGGGGAGGAGGTTATGGCTACACCTTC
. | . | TRBJ1-3 | TRBV29-1 | 11 | CSGKRVDTIYF | TGCAGCGGGAAAAGGGTAGACACCATATATTTT
. | . | TRBJ2-7 | TRBV27 | 14 | CASRPSGQGYEQYF | TGTGCCAGCAGACCTAGTGGGCAGGGCTACGAGCAGTACTTC
. | . | TRBJ2-4 | TRBV5-1 | 16 | CASRRFGELAKNIQYF | TGCGCCAGCAGGCGGTTTGGGGAACTAGCCAAAAACATTCAGTACTTC
TRBD1 | few | TRBJ1-5 | TRBV6-8 | 15 | CASSFAGTGNQPQHF | TGTGCCAGCAGTTTTGCCGGGACAGGCAATCAGCCCCAGCATTTT
. | . | TRBJ2-1 | TRBV9 | 19 | CASIHLAASYRGSYNEQFF | TGTGCCAGCATACATTTAGCGGCTTCCTACCGCGGATCCTACAATGAGCAGTTCTTC
. | . | TRBJ1-5 | TRBV19 | 15 | CASSISSYSNQPQHF | TGTGCCAGTAGTATCTCCAGTTATAGCAATCAGCCCCAGCATTTT
TRBD2 | . | TRBJ2-2 | TRBV5-1 | 15 | CASSPEGGDTGELFF | TGCGCCAGCAGCCCGGAGGGAGGGGACACCGGGGAGCTGTTTTTT
TRBD1 | once | TRBJ2-5 | TRBV25-1 | 13 | CASGPTGIETQYF | TGTGCCAGCGGACCGACAGGGATAGAGACCCAGTACTTC
TRBD2 | once | TRBJ2-3 | TRBV30 | 10 | CAWLAGVVYF | TGTGCCTGGTTAGCGGGAGTTGTATATTTT
. | . | TRBJ2-7 | TRBV11-2 | 15 | CASSLVGQGPYEQYF | TGTGCCAGCAGCTTAGTAGGTCAGGGCCCCTACGAGCAGTACTTC
. | . | TRBJ1-3 | TRBV19 | 13 | CASSIRPGNTIYF | TGTGCCAGTAGTATTCGTCCCGGAAACACCATATATTTT
. | . | TRBJ2-6 | TRBV24-1 | 15 | CATSPRVSGANVLTF | TGTGCCACCAGTCCTCGGGTATCTGGGGCCAACGTCCTGACTTTC
. | . | TRBJ1-2 | TRBV21-1 | 14 | CASSKGSNNYGYTF | TGTGCCAGCAGCAAAGGAAGCAATAACTATGGCTACACCTTC
. | . | TRBJ1-1 | TRBV6-1 | 19 | CASSEPRPLTGGGHTEAFF | TGTGCCAGCAGTGAACCAAGGCCCCTGACAGGCGGGGGGCACACTGAAGCTTTCTTT
. | . | TRBJ1-2 | TRBV9 | 15 | CASSEGVWGNNGYTF | TGTGCCAGCAGCGAGGGGGTATGGGGAAATAATGGCTACACCTTC